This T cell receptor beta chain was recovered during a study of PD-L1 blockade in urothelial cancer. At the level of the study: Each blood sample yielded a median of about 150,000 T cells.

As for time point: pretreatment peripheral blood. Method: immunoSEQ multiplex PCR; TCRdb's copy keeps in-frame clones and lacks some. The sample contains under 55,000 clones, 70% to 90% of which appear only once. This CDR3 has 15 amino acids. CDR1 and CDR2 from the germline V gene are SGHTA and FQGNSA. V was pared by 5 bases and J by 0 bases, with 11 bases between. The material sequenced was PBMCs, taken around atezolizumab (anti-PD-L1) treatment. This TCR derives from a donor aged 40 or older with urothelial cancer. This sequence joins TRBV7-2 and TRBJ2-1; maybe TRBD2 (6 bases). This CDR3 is CASSQLASSYNEQFF. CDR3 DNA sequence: TGTGCCAGCAGCCAACTAGCAAGCTCCTACAATGAGCAGTTCTTC.